This T cell receptor beta chain is from a study of cytomegalovirus exposure and HLA in healthy donors. Study-wide results and caveats: In a later analysis, first-cohort TCR clusters were found to tend to co-occur in the 130 or so validation repertoires. According to the study, 180 or so TCR beta chains were cytomegalovirus-associated. Across donors, most TCRs were seen rarely, yet some public ones were widespread. With high specificity and sensitivity, the classifier reportedly diagnosed cytomegalovirus status.

TCRdb's table, derived via immunoSEQ multiplex PCR, lists solely in-frame clones and lacks some. The table has about 120,000 clones, approximately 92% seen once. CDR3 size: 15 residues. V was clipped by 3 bases and J by 1 base, with 12 bases between them. The germline V gene encodes CDR1 LGHNA and CDR2 YSLEER. Note on this clone: Its specificity is not known.

The source is a woman between 18 and 29 years old in good health and CMV-seronegative. The sample was PBMCs. The chain couples TRBV4-3 to TRBJ1-2; TRBD1 might be the D (6 bases). CDR3 amino acids: CASSQSRTVNYGYTF. In DNA, the CDR3 is TGCGCCAGCAGCCAGTCCCGGACAGTTAACTATGGCTACACCTTC.